This TCR beta chain came from a study of blood T cell repertoires in COVID-19. As for the study in general: PBMCs, B-cell-depleted T cells, or T cells were the source of the cDNA or gDNA that made up the material.

Method: immunoSEQ multiplex PCR; TCRdb's copy keeps in-frame clones and lacks some. In the table there are around 65,000 clones, roughly 86% of which are singletons. Sequenced material: peripheral blood. The TCR was taken from a human donor in a cohort sampled during active COVID-19.

CDR3: CASSLSGDGNTIYF. The CDR3 nucleotides are TGCGCCAGCAGCTTGTCCGGAGACGGAAACACCATATATTTT. The chain recombines TRBV5-1 with TRBJ1-3; no firm D call. V was clipped by 1 base and J by 4 bases, with 9 bases between them. Germline assignment: CDR1 SGHRS and CDR2 YFSETQ. This CDR3 is 14 amino acids long.